A single sample is the source of the 17 T cell receptor beta chains below, sequenced in a study of identical twins. TCRdb ran MiXCR on the 5' RACE reads and lists one entry per CDR3 protein. This sample has 450,000 or so distinct CDR3 sequences, with 15% to 20% found just once. Sequencing was performed on naive T cells sorted from blood. Source of these receptors: a man in his forties or fifties in good health.

The chain uses TRBV5-1 and TRBJ1-5; D is perhaps TRBD1 (5 bases). Trimming removed 0 bases at V and 1 base at J, with 8 bases between. Per germline, CDR1 SGHRS and CDR2 YFSETQ. The CDR3 is 15 amino acids. Here the CDR3 reads CASSLGGESNQPQHF. The CDR3 DNA is TGCGCCAGCAGCTTGGGGGGGGAGAGCAATCAGCCCCAGCATTTT. Filled out from reference TRBV5-1 and TRBJ1-5, the complete variable domain reads KAGVTQTPRYLIKTRGQQVTLSCSPISGHRSVSWYQQTPGQGLQFLFEYFSETQRNKGNFPGRFSGRQFSNSRSEMNVSTLELGDSALYLCASSLGGESNQPQHFGDGTRLSIL.

The rearrangement uses TRBV27 and TRBJ2-6; possibly TRBD1 or TRBD2 for D (5 bases each). Germline V gene lookup returns CDR1 MNHEY and CDR2 SMNVEV (reference sequence). V lost 3 bases, J lost 0 bases, and 9 bases lay in between. The CDR3 sequence is 16 residues long. As DNA, the CDR3 is TGTGCCAGCAGTTTGGGACGCCGCTCTGGGGCCAACGTCCTGACTTTC. It yields the protein CASSLGRRSGANVLTF.

The chain links TRBV11-1 to TRBJ2-2; a possible D gene is TRBD2 (5 bases). The CDR3 is made up of 16 amino acids. Germline values: CDR1 SGHAT, CDR2 FQDESV (reference sequence). Deletions cut 2 bases from V and 4 bases from J, with 14 bases between. The CDR3 here is CASSLLSDLTTGELFF. The CDR3 DNA follows: TGTGCCAGCAGCTTACTGTCGGACTTAACCACCGGGGAGCTGTTTTTT. Full variable domain (outside the CDR3, taken from reference TRBV11-1 and TRBJ2-2): EAEVAQSPRYKITEKSQAVAFWCDPISGHATLYWYRQILGQGPELLVQFQDESVVDDSQLPKDRFSAERLKGVDSTLKIQPAELGDSAMYLCASSLLSDLTTGELFFGEGSRLTVL.

This rearrangement joins TRBV7-8 to TRBJ2-1; the D gene is possibly TRBD2 (6 bases). CDR1 is SGHVS, CDR2 FQNEAQ, per germline. This CDR3 spans 17 amino acids. V lost 4 bases and J 10 bases, leaving 26 bases between the germline ends. CDR3 protein: CASSSLMGDFGAIEQFF. Written as DNA, the CDR3 is TGTGCCAGCAGCTCCCTCATGGGGGACTTCGGGGCAATCGAGCAGTTCTTC.

This clonotype was seen a few times. The CDR3 DNA sequence: TGTGCCAGCAGCTACCGGGACTCCAAAGATACGCAGTATTTT. This translates into CASSYRDSKDTQYF. This sequence joins TRBV28 and TRBJ2-3; TRBD2 is a possible D gene (6 bases). V was trimmed by 6 bases and J by 5 bases, leaving 15 bases between them. The length of the CDR3 is 14 residues. CDR1 and CDR2 from the germline V gene are MDHEN and SYDVKM. The full variable domain, rest sourced from reference TRBV28 and TRBJ2-3, is DVKVTQSSRYLVKRTGEKVFLECVQDMDHENMFWYRQDPGLGLRLIYFSYDVKMKEKGDIPEGYSVSREKKERFSLILESASTNQTSMYLCASSYRDSKDTQYFGPGTRLTVL.

The chain uses TRBV9 and TRBJ2-1; a weak D match, TRBD2 (5 bases). CDR3 size: 15 residues. V lost 3 bases, J lost 0 bases, and 10 bases lay in between. CDR1 and CDR2 from the germline V gene are SGDLS and YYNGEE. CDR3 loop: CASSASRSSYNEQFF. The CDR3 DNA follows: TGTGCCAGCAGCGCTAGCCGGAGCTCCTACAATGAGCAGTTCTTC.

This clonotype was recorded a few times. The chain's CDR3 is CATSDLHGGTDTQYF. The CDR3 bases are TGTGCCACCAGTGATCTCCACGGAGGAACAGATACGCAGTATTTT. The V call is TRBV24-1, the J call TRBJ2-3; D is possibly TRBD2 (5 bases). Per germline, CDR1 KGHDR and CDR2 SFDVKD. The CDR3 length is 15 residues. Trimming took 3 bases from V and 3 from J, leaving 12 bases between them.

The genes are TRBV7-9 and TRBJ1-2; D gene uncertain. The ends were cut back, 0 bases at V and 8 bases at J, with 7 bases in the middle. The CDR3 is made up of 12 amino acids. Germline V CDR1 and CDR2: SEHNR, FQNEAQ (reference sequence). Written as DNA, the CDR3 is TGTGCCAGCAGCTTAGCAGGCGCGGGCTACACCTTC. Its protein product is CASSLAGAGYTF.

The rearrangement uses TRBV7-8 and TRBJ2-7; D is unclear. This CDR3 has 14 residues. CDR1 is SGHVS, CDR2 FQNEAQ, per germline. Trimming cost V 3 bases and J 0 bases, with 9 bases left between them. The CDR3 DNA follows: TGTGCCAGCAGCTTCCTCGGGTTCTCCTACGAGCAGTACTTC. Residues: CASSFLGFSYEQYF.

This chain connects TRBV27 to TRBJ2-5; tentatively, D is TRBD1 or TRBD2 (5 bases each). This CDR3 comprises 13 residues. In germline, CDR1 is MNHEY, CDR2 SMNVEV (reference sequence). V dropped 6 bases and J dropped 9 bases, with 17 bases sitting between them. The CDR3 loop reads CASRRDEVGAQYF. The DNA of the CDR3 is TGTGCCAGCAGGAGGGACGAAGTAGGTGCCCAGTACTTC.

This clonotype was seen many times. The CDR3 loop is CASSRAGTGLGYGYTF. The CDR3, as DNA: TGTGCCAGCAGCCGGGCCGGGACAGGGTTAGGCTATGGCTACACCTTC. This rearrangement joins TRBV7-2 to TRBJ1-2, with 9 nucleotides matching TRBD1. Germline V gene lookup returns CDR1 SGHTA and CDR2 FQGNSA. The trim removed 5 bases at V and 4 bases at J, leaving 11 bases unmatched. CDR3 size: 16 residues.

V usage is TRBV5-1 and J usage is TRBJ2-2; 10 positions agree with TRBD1. The germline CDR1 and CDR2 sequences are SGHRS and YFSETQ. The CDR3 loop spans 15 amino acids. Germline trimming cut 4 bases from V and 7 bases from J; bases unmatched to any gene: 7. CDR3 loop: CASSKPGQGFGELFF. The CDR3, as DNA: TGCGCCAGCAGCAAGCCGGGACAGGGGTTCGGGGAGCTGTTTTTT.

The chain couples TRBV5-1 to TRBJ2-3; D remains unclear. Germline V gene sequence: CDR1 SGHRS, CDR2 YFSETQ. This CDR3 has 15 residues. V lost 0 bases to trimming and J lost 4 bases, with 12 bases between them. The CDR3 spells CASSLEVNVADTQYF. CDR3 bases: TGCGCCAGCAGCTTGGAAGTGAATGTCGCAGATACGCAGTATTTT.

The chain couples TRBV18 to TRBJ2-7, with 7 bases matching TRBD1. The germline V gene has CDR1 KGHSH and CDR2 LQKENI. The CDR3 contains 14 residues. V shed 6 bases and J 5 bases; nucleotides not matched to a gene: 10. The CDR3 loop reads CASSLNRGSNEQYF. The CDR3 DNA sequence: TGTGCCAGCTCCCTCAACAGGGGATCTAACGAGCAGTACTTC. Filled out from reference TRBV18 and TRBJ2-7, the complete variable domain reads NAGVMQNPRHLVRRRGQEARLRCSPMKGHSHVYWYRQLPEEGLKFMVYLQKENIIDESGMPKERFSAEFPKEGPSILRIQQVVRGDSAAYFCASSLNRGSNEQYFGPGTRLTVT.

The chain carries TRBV18 and TRBJ2-3; D may be TRBD2 (6 bases). V dropped 0 bases and J dropped 6 bases, with 10 bases sitting between them. The V gene's germline CDR1 is KGHSH and CDR2 LQKENI. The length of the CDR3 is 14 residues. As DNA, the CDR3 is TGTGCCAGCTCACCACCGGGAGGCGGGGATACGCAGTATTTT. Protein product: CASSPPGGGDTQYF.

This chain uses TRBV20-1 with TRBJ1-5, with D unresolved. Germline V lookup: CDR1 DFQATT, CDR2 SNEGSKA (reference sequence). This CDR3 contains 17 residues. V lost 2 bases to trimming and J lost 0 bases, with 17 bases between them. CDR3 DNA sequence: TGCAGTGCTAGAAGCCCCAGGCCCCATAATAGCAATCAGCCCCAGCATTTT. It yields the protein CSARSPRPHNSNQPQHF.

This clonotype was counted between two and nine times. This chain uses TRBV12-3 or TRBV12-4 with TRBJ1-3; D might be TRBD1 (5 bases). The CDR3 contains 16 residues. V lost 0 bases and J lost 0, with 9 bases in between. The CDR3: CASSLAQGASGNTIYF. CDR3 nucleotides: TGTGCCAGCAGTTTAGCCCAAGGGGCCTCTGGAAACACCATATATTTT.